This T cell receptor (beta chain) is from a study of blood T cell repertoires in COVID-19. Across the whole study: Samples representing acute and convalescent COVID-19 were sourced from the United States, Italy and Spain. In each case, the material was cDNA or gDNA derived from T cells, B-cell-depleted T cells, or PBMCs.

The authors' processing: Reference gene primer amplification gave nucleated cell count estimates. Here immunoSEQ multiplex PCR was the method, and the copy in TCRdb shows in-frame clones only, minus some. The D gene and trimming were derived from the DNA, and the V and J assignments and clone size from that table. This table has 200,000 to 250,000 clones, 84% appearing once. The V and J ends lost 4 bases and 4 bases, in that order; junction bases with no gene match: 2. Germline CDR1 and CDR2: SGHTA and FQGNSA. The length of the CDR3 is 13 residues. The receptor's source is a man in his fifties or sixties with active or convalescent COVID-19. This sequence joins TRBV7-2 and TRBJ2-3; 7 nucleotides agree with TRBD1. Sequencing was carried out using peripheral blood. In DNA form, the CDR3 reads TGTGCCAGCAGCTATCAGGGGGCAGATACGCAGTATTTT. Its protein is CASSYQGADTQYF.